These T cell receptor beta chains were read from a single sample in a study of cytomegalovirus exposure and HLA in healthy donors. Sequencing used immunoSEQ multiplex PCR; TCRdb keeps in-frame clones, though not all of them. The sample contains around 88,000 clones, under 85% of which appear only once. Material for sequencing was PBMCs. These receptors all come from a man aged 45-65 years in good health and CMV-seropositive. Both conserved end residues are part of each CDR3. The D gene is left open where the match is weak. Size is omitted from some rows. Given values are once, few, many or a class for expanded clones.

size: .; D: TRBD1; V: TRBV5-1; J: TRBJ1-2; length: 14; DNA: TGCGCCAGCAGCCCCGGGGACAGATACTATGGCTACACCTTC; CDR3: CASSPGDRYYGYTF
size: .; D: TRBD1; V: TRBV7-9; J: TRBJ1-1; length: 14; DNA: TGTGCCAGCAGCGCCCGGACAGGGCTCACTGAAGCTTTCTTT; CDR3: CASSARTGLTEAFF
size: .; D: .; V: TRBV7-9; J: TRBJ2-7; length: 14; DNA: TGTTCCAGCAGCTCAGAGACAGTAAGGGGCGAGCAGTACTTC; CDR3: CSSSSETVRGEQYF
size: .; D: .; V: TRBV7-2; J: TRBJ2-5; length: 13; DNA: TGTGCCAGCAGCTTAGTCGGGTCCAGGACCCAGTACTTC; CDR3: CASSLVGSRTQYF
size: .; D: TRBD2; V: TRBV5-1; J: TRBJ2-1; length: 15; DNA: TGCGCCAGCAGCTTAGGGGCTAGCGGGTACAATGAGCAGTTCTTC; CDR3: CASSLGASGYNEQFF
size: .; D: .; V: TRBV7-3; J: TRBJ1-6; length: 15; DNA: TGTGCCAGCAGCTTAGAGCGGGGTAACAATTCACCCCTCCACTTT; CDR3: CASSLERGNNSPLHF
size: .; D: .; V: TRBV28; J: TRBJ2-7; length: 13; DNA: TGTGCCAGCAGCGGAACAGGGTCCCGCGAGCAGTACTTC; CDR3: CASSGTGSREQYF
size: .; D: TRBD2; V: TRBV4-3; J: TRBJ2-5; length: 17; DNA: TGCGCCAGCAGCCAAGATTTTTTGGTGGGGACTACTGGGACCCAGCACTTC; CDR3: CASSQDFLVGTTGTQHF
size: .; D: .; V: TRBV14; J: TRBJ1-1; length: 15; DNA: TGTGCCAGCTACAGGGTTGCTTATCCGAACACTGAAGCTTTCTTT; CDR3: CASYRVAYPNTEAFF
size: .; D: .; V: TRBV19; J: TRBJ1-1; length: 13; DNA: TGTGCCAGTAGTATCCAAGCGCAGGGAGAAGCTTTCTTT; CDR3: CASSIQAQGEAFF
size: .; D: .; V: TRBV6-1; J: TRBJ1-2; length: 12; DNA: TGTGCCAGCAAATCAGCTAACTATGGCTACACCTTC; CDR3: CASKSANYGYTF
size: .; D: TRBD2; V: TRBV7-9; J: TRBJ2-2; length: 16; DNA: TGTGCCAGCAGCTTACTACTAGCGGGGGCTACCGGGGAGCTGTTTTTT; CDR3: CASSLLLAGATGELFF
size: once; D: .; V: TRBV5-4; J: TRBJ2-1; length: 14; DNA: TGTGCCAGCAGCTATCGGACGGGCGGGAATGAGCAGTTCTTC; CDR3: CASSYRTGGNEQFF
size: few; D: TRBD1; V: TRBV7-9; J: TRBJ2-1; length: 13; DNA: TGTGCCAGCAGCCCCCGGACAGGATCTGAGCAGTTCTTC; CDR3: CASSPRTGSEQFF
size: .; D: .; V: TRBV4-2; J: TRBJ2-3; length: 15; DNA: TGTGCCAGCAGCCAAGGGGAGGGGGGAGACGATACGCAGTATTTT; CDR3: CASSQGEGGDDTQYF
size: .; D: TRBD1; V: TRBV5-1; J: TRBJ1-4; length: 14; DNA: TGCGCCAGCCGGCACGGACAGGGAAATGAAAAACTGTTTTTT; CDR3: CASRHGQGNEKLFF
size: few; D: TRBD1; V: TRBV5-1; J: TRBJ1-1; length: 16; DNA: TGCGCCAGCAGCTCCAAGTGGGGACAGGGGGCAACTGAAGCTTTCTTT; CDR3: CASSSKWGQGATEAFF
size: .; D: .; V: TRBV18; J: TRBJ1-5; length: 13; DNA: TGTGCCAGCTCTCCTTCCCAGCGTCAGCCCCAGCATTTT; CDR3: CASSPSQRQPQHF
size: .; D: .; V: TRBV18; J: TRBJ2-2; length: 15; DNA: TGTGCCAGCGAAACAGACGATCTACTTACCGGGGAGCTGTTTTTT; CDR3: CASETDDLLTGELFF
size: .; D: TRBD1; V: TRBV5-1; J: TRBJ2-5; length: 13; DNA: TGCGCCAGCAGCCCGGGACAGTTGGAGACCCAGTACTTC; CDR3: CASSPGQLETQYF
size: few; D: TRBD1; V: TRBV7-9; J: TRBJ1-1; length: 13; DNA: TGTGCCAGCAGCACCACAGGGGGTACTGAAGCTTTCTTT; CDR3: CASSTTGGTEAFF
size: .; D: TRBD2; V: TRBV9; J: TRBJ2-7; length: 15; DNA: TGTGCCAGCAGCGTAGTTGGTAGCGGGGACTACGAGCAGTACTTC; CDR3: CASSVVGSGDYEQYF
size: .; D: .; V: TRBV7-2; J: TRBJ1-2; length: 17; DNA: TGTGCCAGCACCTCTGGTTTGCTGGCAGGGGAGAACTATGGCTACACCTTC; CDR3: CASTSGLLAGENYGYTF
size: .; D: .; V: TRBV7-3; J: TRBJ2-5; length: 13; DNA: TGTGCCAGCAGCTTAAACTTAATGGAGACCCAGTACTTC; CDR3: CASSLNLMETQYF
size: .; D: .; V: TRBV4-1; J: TRBJ2-1; length: 14; DNA: TGCGCCAGCAGCCAGGCTACGGGGTGGAATGAGCAGTTCTTC; CDR3: CASSQATGWNEQFF
size: .; D: TRBD1; V: TRBV14; J: TRBJ2-7; length: 15; DNA: TGTGCCAGCACCGAGGGGACAGGGCTCTCCTACGAGCAGTACTTC; CDR3: CASTEGTGLSYEQYF